The subject of this entry is one T cell receptor beta chain. This entry comes from a study of blood T cell repertoires in COVID-19. V was trimmed by 2 bases and J by 4 bases, leaving 12 bases between them. This CDR3 region has 15 residues. CDR1 LGHNA and CDR2 YNFKEQ come from the germline V gene. Repertoires were generated with immunoSEQ multiplex PCR, while TCRdb's copy carries only in-frame clones and drops some. The sample carries nearly 65,000 clones, about 86% recorded once. The sequenced material came from peripheral blood. This sequence was found in a human donor in a cohort sampled during active COVID-19. The rearrangement joins TRBV4-2 to TRBJ2-1; possibly TRBD2 for D (5 bases). As DNA, the CDR3 is TGTGCCAGCAGCCAATTACCGGACTCGTACAATGAGCAGTTCTTC. Encoded protein: CASSQLPDSYNEQFF.